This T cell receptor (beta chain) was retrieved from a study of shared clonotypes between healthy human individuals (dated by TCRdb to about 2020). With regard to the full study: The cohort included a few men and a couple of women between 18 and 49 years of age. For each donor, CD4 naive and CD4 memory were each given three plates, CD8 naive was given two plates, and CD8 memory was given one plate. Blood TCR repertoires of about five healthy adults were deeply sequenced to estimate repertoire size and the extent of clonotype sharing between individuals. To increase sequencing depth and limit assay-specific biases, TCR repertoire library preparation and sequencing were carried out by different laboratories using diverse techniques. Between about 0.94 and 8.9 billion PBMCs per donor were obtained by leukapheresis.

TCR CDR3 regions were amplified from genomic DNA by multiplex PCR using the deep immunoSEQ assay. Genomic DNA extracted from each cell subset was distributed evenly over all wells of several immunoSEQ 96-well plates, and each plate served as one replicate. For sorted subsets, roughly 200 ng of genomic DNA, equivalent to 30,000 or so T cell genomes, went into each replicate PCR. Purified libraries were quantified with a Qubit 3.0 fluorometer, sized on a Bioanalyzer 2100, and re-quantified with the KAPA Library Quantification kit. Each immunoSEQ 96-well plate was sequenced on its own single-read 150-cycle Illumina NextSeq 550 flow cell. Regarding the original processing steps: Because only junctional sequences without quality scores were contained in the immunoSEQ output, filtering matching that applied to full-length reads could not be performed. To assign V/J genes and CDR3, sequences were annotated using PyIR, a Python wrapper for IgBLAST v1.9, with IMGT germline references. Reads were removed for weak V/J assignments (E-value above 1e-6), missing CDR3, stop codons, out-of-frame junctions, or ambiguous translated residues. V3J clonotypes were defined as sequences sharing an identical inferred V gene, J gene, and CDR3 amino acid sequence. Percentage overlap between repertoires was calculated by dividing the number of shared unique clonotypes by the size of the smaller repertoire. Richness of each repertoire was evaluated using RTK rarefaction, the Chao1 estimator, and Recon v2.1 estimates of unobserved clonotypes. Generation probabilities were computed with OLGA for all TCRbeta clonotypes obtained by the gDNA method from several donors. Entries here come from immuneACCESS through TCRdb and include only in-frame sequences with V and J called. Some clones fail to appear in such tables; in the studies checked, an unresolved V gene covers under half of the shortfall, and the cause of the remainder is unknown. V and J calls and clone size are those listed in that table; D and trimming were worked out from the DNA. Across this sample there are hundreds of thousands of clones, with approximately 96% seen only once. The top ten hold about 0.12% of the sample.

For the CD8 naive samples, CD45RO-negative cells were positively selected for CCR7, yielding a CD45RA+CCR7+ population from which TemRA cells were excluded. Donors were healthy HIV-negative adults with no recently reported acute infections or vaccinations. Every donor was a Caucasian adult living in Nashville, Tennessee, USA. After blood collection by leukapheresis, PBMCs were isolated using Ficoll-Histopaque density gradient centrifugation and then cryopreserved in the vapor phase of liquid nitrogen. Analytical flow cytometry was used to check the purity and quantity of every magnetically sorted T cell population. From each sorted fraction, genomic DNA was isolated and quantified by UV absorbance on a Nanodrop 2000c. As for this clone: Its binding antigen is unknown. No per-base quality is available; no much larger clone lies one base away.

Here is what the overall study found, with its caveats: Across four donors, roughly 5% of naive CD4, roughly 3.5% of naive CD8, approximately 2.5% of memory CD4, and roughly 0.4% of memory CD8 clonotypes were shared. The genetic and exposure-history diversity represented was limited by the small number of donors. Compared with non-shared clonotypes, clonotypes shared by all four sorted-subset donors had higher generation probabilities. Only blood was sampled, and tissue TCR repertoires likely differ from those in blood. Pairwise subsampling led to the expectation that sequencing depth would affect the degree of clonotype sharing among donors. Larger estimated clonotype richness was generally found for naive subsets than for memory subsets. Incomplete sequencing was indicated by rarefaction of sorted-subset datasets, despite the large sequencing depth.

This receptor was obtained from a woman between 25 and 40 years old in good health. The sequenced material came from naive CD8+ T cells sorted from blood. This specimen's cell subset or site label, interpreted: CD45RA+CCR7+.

The CDR3 region reads CASGPSGRNEQFF. The nucleotide sequence reads as follows: TGTGCCAGCGGCCCTAGCGGGAGAAATGAGCAGTTCTTC. The rearrangement joined TRBV7-9 to TRBJ2-1; TRBD2 fits 10 bases in the junction. The CDR3, from cysteine to phenylalanine, totals 13 residues. CDR3 DNA is the only sequence kept; it has 39 bases, read in frame from the first base. As encoded in the germline V gene (reference sequence), CDR1 is SEHNR while CDR2 is FQNEAQ. Trimming removed 8 bases from V and 7 bases from J; the gene matches leave 5 bases unexplained.